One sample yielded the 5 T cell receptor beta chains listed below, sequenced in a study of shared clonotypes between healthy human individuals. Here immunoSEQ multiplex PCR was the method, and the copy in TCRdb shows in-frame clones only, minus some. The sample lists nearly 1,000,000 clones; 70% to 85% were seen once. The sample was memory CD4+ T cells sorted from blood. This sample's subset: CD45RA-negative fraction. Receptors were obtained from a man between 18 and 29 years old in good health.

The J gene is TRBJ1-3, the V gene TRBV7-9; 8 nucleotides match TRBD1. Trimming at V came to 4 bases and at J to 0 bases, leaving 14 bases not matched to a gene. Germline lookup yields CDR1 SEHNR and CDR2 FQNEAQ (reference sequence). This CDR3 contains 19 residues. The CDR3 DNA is TGTGCCAGCAGCTCATTTACCTTAGCCGGGACAGGCTCTGGAAACACCATATATTTT. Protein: CASSSFTLAGTGSGNTIYF.

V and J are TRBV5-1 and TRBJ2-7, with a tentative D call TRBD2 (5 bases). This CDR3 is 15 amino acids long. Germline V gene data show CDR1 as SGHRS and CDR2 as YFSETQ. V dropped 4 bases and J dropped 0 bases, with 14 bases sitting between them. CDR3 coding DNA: TGCGCCAGCAGCCCCGGAGGTGGGCACTCCTACGAGCAGTACTTC. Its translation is CASSPGGGHSYEQYF.

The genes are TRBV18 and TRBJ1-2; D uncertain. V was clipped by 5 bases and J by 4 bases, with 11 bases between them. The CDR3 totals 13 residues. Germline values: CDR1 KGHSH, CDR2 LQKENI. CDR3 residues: CASSGLEGYGYTF. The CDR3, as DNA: TGTGCCAGCTCAGGGTTAGAGGGCTATGGCTACACCTTC.

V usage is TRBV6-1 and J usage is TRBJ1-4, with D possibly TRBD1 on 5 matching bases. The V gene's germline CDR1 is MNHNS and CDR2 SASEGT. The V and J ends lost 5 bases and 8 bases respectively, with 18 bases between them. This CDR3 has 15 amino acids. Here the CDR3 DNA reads TGTGCCAGCAGTCTCCTGGGGGGGACGGTCGAAAAACTGTTTTTT. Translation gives CASSLLGGTVEKLFF.

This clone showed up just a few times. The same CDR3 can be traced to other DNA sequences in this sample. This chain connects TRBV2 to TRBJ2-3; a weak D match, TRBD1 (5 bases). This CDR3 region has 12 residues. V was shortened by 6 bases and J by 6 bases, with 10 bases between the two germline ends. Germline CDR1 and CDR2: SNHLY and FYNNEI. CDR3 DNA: TGTGCCAGCAGGGGGCTAACGGATACGCAGTATTTT. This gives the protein CASRGLTDTQYF. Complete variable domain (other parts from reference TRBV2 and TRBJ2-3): EPEVTQTPSHQVTQMGQEVILRCVPISNHLYFYWYRQILGQKVEFLVSFYNNEISEKSEIFDDQFSVERPDGSNFTLKIRSTKLEDSAMYFCASRGLTDTQYFGPGTRLTVL.